Reported below is one T cell receptor beta chain. What it binds is not known. The data were obtained in a study of T cells expressing NK-cell markers. Background on the study: All TCR beta repertoires analysed originated from sorted CD3+CD56+NKG2C+, CD3+CD56+NKG2C- and CD3+CD56-NKG2C+ T cells. HCMV seropositivity marked most of the eight sequenced donors; one was seronegative.

Template switching by 5'RACE with UMIs generated the TCR beta cDNA. TCRdb re-called the 5' RACE reads and shows each CDR3 protein once, DNA omitted. The sample table sets out 150,000 to 160,000 distinct CDR3 sequences. Overall study results and limits: The CD3+CD56-NKG2C+ fraction was also led by these clonotypes in several donors.

The TCR comes from a woman in her forties or fifties in good health. The sample comprised blood T cells: a sorted CD56 or NKG2C T cell subset, CD4+ or CD8+ T cells, or bulk PBMC T cells (not recorded which).

This CDR3 reads CASSFSGLAITGELFF. The chain recombines TRBV12-3 or TRBV12-4 with TRBJ2-2; TCRdb's D gene call, TRBD2, goes unchecked for lack of DNA. The CDR3 spans 16 residues.